Listed here are 21 T cell receptor beta chains from one sample, sequenced in a study of identical twins. TCRdb independently ran MiXCR on the 5' RACE reads; one entry per CDR3 protein. The sample contains roughly 570,000 distinct CDR3 sequences, 7.5% to 10% of which appear only once. These data also formed part of another study, on yellow fever vaccine responses in identical twins.

The sequenced sample was PBMCs. The source is a young woman in good health.

This clonotype was seen only a few times. This chain links TRBV28 with TRBJ2-7; D perhaps matches TRBD1 (5 bases). V was cut by 2 bases and J by 5 bases, with 10 bases left in between. The CDR3 consists of 13 residues. Germline V gene lookup returns CDR1 MDHEN and CDR2 SYDVKM. The CDR3 DNA sequence: TGTGCCAGCAGTTTACAGGGTTGGCACGAGCAGTACTTC. Protein product: CASSLQGWHEQYF.

This clonotype occurred many times. The chain carries TRBV2 and TRBJ1-6; D gene unclear. CDR3 length equals 14 residues. Germline assignment: CDR1 SNHLY and CDR2 FYNNEI. Trimming cost V 1 base and J 11 bases, with 12 bases left between them. The CDR3 protein is CASSEGGPNPPLHF. DNA for the CDR3: TGTGCCAGCAGTGAAGGAGGGCCAAACCCACCCCTCCACTTT.

In this sample, this clonotype turned up a few times. The rearrangement joins TRBV12-3 or TRBV12-4 to TRBJ2-2, with 9 nucleotides matching TRBD1. The CDR3 has 15 amino acids. The ends lost 5 bases at V and 5 bases at J; junction bases unmatched: 6. CDR3 region: CASSPGQGITGELFF. The CDR3 coding sequence is TGTGCCAGCAGTCCCGGACAGGGGATAACCGGGGAGCTGTTTTTT.

At least ten counts were recorded for this clonotype. J is TRBJ2-3 and V is TRBV12-3 or TRBV12-4, with D possibly matching TRBD1 (5 bases). The V end was cut by 3 bases, the J end by 4 bases, with 17 bases between. The CDR3 runs to 16 residues. The CDR3, as DNA: TGTGCCAGCAGTTTCCCCAGGGTCATTGTTGCAGATACGCAGTATTTT. Translated, it gives CASSFPRVIVADTQYF.

In its sample, this clonotype was seen many times. The rearrangement links TRBV7-6 to TRBJ2-2; 7 bases fit TRBD2. The CDR3 sequence is 15 residues long. Germline V gene data show CDR1 as SGHVS and CDR2 as FNYEAQ. V dropped 1 base and J dropped 6; count of bases not matched to a gene: 5. The CDR3 coding sequence is TGTGCCAGCAGCTTAGGGGCTAGCGGTCCCGGGGAGCTGTTTTTT. This gives the protein CASSLGASGPGELFF.

The chain carries TRBV19 and TRBJ2-1; no clear D. V was cut by 3 bases and J by 2 bases, with 8 bases left in between. This CDR3 contains 14 residues. CDR1 is LNHDA and CDR2 is SQIVND in the germline V gene (reference sequence). The CDR3 sequence is CASSITGTYNEQFF. CDR3 nucleotides: TGTGCCAGTAGTATCACCGGAACCTACAATGAGCAGTTCTTC.

This clonotype has only a few counts. The chain combines TRBV18 with TRBJ1-2, with unresolved D. V was clipped by 6 bases and J by 7 bases, with 9 bases between them. Per the germline V gene, CDR1 is KGHSH and CDR2 is LQKENI. This CDR3 is built from 11 residues. The CDR3 coding sequence is TGTGCCAGCTCCAAAGGCGGTGGCTACACCTTC. Residues: CASSKGGGYTF.

This clonotype was counted at least ten times. The rearrangement links TRBV7-2 to TRBJ2-3, with 9 bases fitting TRBD1. The germline V gene has CDR1 SGHTA and CDR2 FQGNSA. The CDR3 has 16 amino acids. Germline trimming cut 5 bases from V and 2 bases from J; bases unmatched to any gene: 8. The CDR3 sequence: CASSRGDRVNTDTQYF. The CDR3 region has the DNA TGTGCCAGCAGCCGTGGGGACAGGGTGAACACAGATACGCAGTATTTT. Together with reference TRBV7-2 and TRBJ2-3, the CDR3 gives the full variable domain: GAGVSQSPSNKVTEKGKDVELRCDPISGHTALYWYRQSLGQGLEFLIYFQGNSAPDKSGLPSDRFSAERTGGSVSTLTIQRTQQEDSAVYLCASSRGDRVNTDTQYFGPGTRLTVL.

The chain links TRBV29-1 to TRBJ2-5, with D possibly matching TRBD2 (6 bases). This CDR3 comprises 13 residues. V was trimmed by 4 bases and J by 5 bases, leaving 14 bases between them. The germline V gene encodes CDR1 SQVTM and CDR2 ANQGSEA. CDR3 sequence (DNA): TGCAGCGTTGTACCCAGACTAGTGGAGACCCAGTACTTC. The encoded protein is CSVVPRLVETQYF. Full variable domain (missing parts from reference TRBV29-1 and TRBJ2-5): SAVISQKPSRDICQRGTSLTIQCQVDSQVTMMFWYRQQPGQSLTLIATANQGSEATYESGFVIDKFPISRPNLTFSTLTVSNMSPEDSSIYLCSVVPRLVETQYFGPGTRLLVL.

A few counts support this clonotype. The chain employs TRBV10-2 and TRBJ2-1; the D is unclear. CDR1 and CDR2 from the germline V gene are WSHSY and SAAADI. With 4 bases removed from V and 10 bases from J, the gap between germline ends came to 8 bases. CDR3 length: 11 residues. The CDR3 here is CASSVDGEQFF. The CDR3 DNA is TGCGCCAGCAGTGTTGACGGGGAGCAGTTCTTC.

This chain connects TRBV6-5 to TRBJ2-7; D remains unclear. The CDR3 covers 11 residues. With 11 bases removed from V and 9 bases from J, the gap between germline ends came to 17 bases. CDR1 is MNHEY and CDR2 is SVGAGI in the germline V gene. The CDR3, as DNA: TGTGCCGCAGACCCCATGTTGAGGCAGTACTTC. Its translation: CAADPMLRQYF.

V and J are TRBV7-9 and TRBJ2-3; D might be TRBD2 (6 bases). CDR1 SEHNR and CDR2 FQNEAQ come from the germline V gene (reference sequence). V was trimmed by 1 base and J by 6 bases, leaving 11 bases between them. The CDR3 sequence is 14 residues long. CDR3 amino acids: CASSLVAAKDTQYF. CDR3 sequence (DNA): TGTGCCAGCAGCTTAGTAGCGGCCAAGGATACGCAGTATTTT.

The CDR3 protein is CATSRDGRSKADTQYF. CDR3 bases: TGTGCCACCAGCAGAGACGGGAGGAGCAAGGCAGATACGCAGTATTTT. This chain connects TRBV15 to TRBJ2-3, with 7 positions matching TRBD2. Germline trimming cut 0 bases from V and 4 bases from J; bases unmatched to any gene: 7. The CDR3 loop spans 16 amino acids. Germline assignment: CDR1 LNHNV and CDR2 YYDKDF (reference sequence). The variable domain in full, with the rest retrieved from reference TRBV15 and TRBJ2-3, is DAMVIQNPRYQVTQFGKPVTLSCSQTLNHNVMYWYQQKSSQAPKLLFHYYDKDFNNEADTPDNFQSRRPNTSFCFLDIRSPGLGDTAMYLCATSRDGRSKADTQYFGPGTRLTVL.

This clonotype was counted many times. The chain is built from TRBV5-1 and TRBJ2-7; D is undetermined. This CDR3 is 14 amino acids long. V lost 5 bases and J 2 bases, leaving 14 bases between the germline ends. CDR1 SGHRS and CDR2 YFSETQ come from the germline V gene. In nucleotides, the CDR3 is TGCGCCAGCAGAAGAGCCCACGATGCCTACGAGCAGTACTTC. Its translation: CASRRAHDAYEQYF. Variable domain in full (rest from reference TRBV5-1 and TRBJ2-7): KAGVTQTPRYLIKTRGQQVTLSCSPISGHRSVSWYQQTPGQGLQFLFEYFSETQRNKGNFPGRFSGRQFSNSRSEMNVSTLELGDSALYLCASRRAHDAYEQYFGPGTRLTVT.

The gene calls are TRBV27 and TRBJ1-2; D is undetermined. V lost 3 bases, J lost 4 bases, and 9 bases lay in between. Germline V gives CDR1 MNHEY, CDR2 SMNVEV (reference sequence). The CDR3 is 13 amino acids. The CDR3 bases are TGTGCCAGCAGTTTGGACCGGACCTATGGCTACACCTTC. Its protein is CASSLDRTYGYTF.

This clonotype was counted many times. The V and J genes are TRBV5-1 and TRBJ2-1; a possible D gene is TRBD2 (6 bases). Germline CDR1 SGHRS, CDR2 YFSETQ. CDR3 size: 15 residues. Trimming took 0 bases from V and 7 from J, leaving 14 bases between them. The DNA for the CDR3 is TGCGCCAGCAGCTTGGTTTCGGCGGGGAGGAATGAGCAGTTCTTC. The encoded protein is CASSLVSAGRNEQFF. The entire variable domain, with the rest obtained from reference TRBV5-1 and TRBJ2-1, is as follows: KAGVTQTPRYLIKTRGQQVTLSCSPISGHRSVSWYQQTPGQGLQFLFEYFSETQRNKGNFPGRFSGRQFSNSRSEMNVSTLELGDSALYLCASSLVSAGRNEQFFGPGTRLTVL.

The table lists this clonotype with a few counts. V is TRBV15 and J is TRBJ2-3, with 9 nucleotides matching TRBD2. The CDR3 is 17 residues long. With 1 base clipped from V and 3 bases from J, the junction kept 8 bases outside the gene matches. Germline V CDR1 and CDR2: LNHNV, YYDKDF (reference sequence). The CDR3 bases are TGTGCCACCAGCAGAGTATGGCGGGAGGGTAGTACAGATACGCAGTATTTT. Its translation is CATSRVWREGSTDTQYF.

This clonotype has a count of ten or more. The genes are TRBV7-2 and TRBJ2-1; D might be TRBD1 (6 bases). V lost 6 bases and J lost 0, with 12 bases in between. The length of the CDR3 is 15 residues. From germline, CDR1 is SGHTA and CDR2 FQGNSA. CDR3 bases: TGTGCCAGCAGAGTAGACAGGAGCTCCTACAATGAGCAGTTCTTC. Translated, it gives CASRVDRSSYNEQFF.

This clonotype came up many times. The chain has TRBV28 and TRBJ2-5; TRBD1 aligns across 7 bases. The germline V gene encodes CDR1 MDHEN and CDR2 SYDVKM. Trimming removed 1 base from V and 5 bases from J; junction bases left unmatched: 4. This CDR3 region has 14 residues. The chain's CDR3 is CASSLYRGRETQYF. The DNA for the CDR3 is TGTGCCAGCAGTTTATACAGGGGCCGGGAGACCCAGTACTTC.

This clonotype was observed at least ten times. V is TRBV28 and J is TRBJ1-2, with 9 bases lining up with TRBD1. The CDR3 is 17 residues long. Germline V lookup: CDR1 MDHEN, CDR2 SYDVKM. J lost 4 bases, V lost 2 bases, and 11 bases had no gene match. The CDR3 DNA follows: TGTGCCAGCAGTTTAGTTTTTACAGGGGGCTTTGGCTATGGCTACACCTTC. This sequence encodes CASSLVFTGGFGYGYTF.

This clonotype has a count of ten or more. V and J are TRBV5-5 and TRBJ2-5, with D perhaps TRBD2 (6 bases). From germline, CDR1 is SGHKS and CDR2 YYEKEE (reference sequence). Trimming cost V 4 bases and J 4 bases, with 11 bases left between them. The CDR3 contains 13 residues. CDR3 region: CASSQTSPETQYF. DNA for the CDR3: TGTGCCAGCAGCCAGACTAGTCCAGAGACCCAGTACTTC.